These 15 T cell receptor beta chains came from one sample sequenced in a study of regulatory T cells in long-lasting Graves disease. This sample's time point: newly diagnosed GD, antithyroid drugs for less than 3 months. Following extraction of RNA from PBMCs, that RNA was used to make the TCR library. Through Arm-PCR of CDR3 regions and iRepertoire HTBI primers, TCR beta libraries were built. MiXCR, run by TCRdb on the multiplex PCR reads, gives a single entry per CDR3 protein. The repertoire includes about 620,000 distinct CDR3 sequences, around 17% of them detected once, and 18% sits in the top ten. These data are also associated with another study on T cells in Graves' hyperthyroidism and ophthalmopathy.

The sample consisted of peripheral blood mononuclear cells (PBMCs), taken at new diagnosis, from a patient treated with antithyroid drugs. Receptor source: a woman aged 25 to 39 with Graves disease.

This clonotype was counted ten times or more. The CDR3 DNA follows: TGTGCCAGCAGCCCGGGGACAGGGCGAGGGGGGGAGACCCAGTACTTC. It translates to CASSPGTGRGGETQYF. This chain uses TRBV28 with TRBJ2-5, with TRBD1 matching 9 bases. V shed 6 bases, J shed 5 bases, and the junction held 13 bases outside the gene matches. The CDR3 contains 16 residues. The germline gives CDR1 MDHEN, CDR2 SYDVKM. Full variable domain (rest looked up from reference TRBV28 and TRBJ2-5): DVKVTQSSRYLVKRTGEKVFLECVQDMDHENMFWYRQDPGLGLRLIYFSYDVKMKEKGDIPEGYSVSREKKERFSLILESASTNQTSMYLCASSPGTGRGGETQYFGPGTRLLVL.

This clonotype was counted at least ten times. One junction end does not reproduce the germline sequence, and a read error may be involved. The CDR3 protein is CASSLGIARNIQYF. CDR3 nucleotides: TGTGCCAGCAGCTTAGGTATCGCCAGAAACATTCAGTACTTC. J is TRBJ2-4 and V is TRBV7-2; no clear D gene. CDR1 is SGHTA and CDR2 is FQGNSA in the germline V gene. There are 14 residues in the CDR3.

This clonotype showed up many times. The rearrangement uses TRBV7-3 and TRBJ2-7; 7 bases match TRBD2. The junction had 4 bases not matched to a gene; V was cut back by 5 bases and J by 6 bases. Per germline, CDR1 SGHTA and CDR2 FQGTGA. The length of the CDR3 is 12 residues. The CDR3 region is CASSPGRGEQYF. CDR3 DNA sequence: TGTGCCAGCAGCCCAGGGAGGGGCGAGCAGTACTTC.

The chain is built from TRBV27 and TRBJ2-1; 12 bases map to TRBD2. The ends lost 5 bases at V and 7 bases at J; junction bases unmatched: 9. The CDR3 spans 16 residues. Germline V gene sequence: CDR1 MNHEY, CDR2 SMNVEV (reference sequence). The CDR3 DNA sequence: TGTGCCAGCAGTCGCCTCCGGACTAGCGGGGCGAATGAGCAGTTCTTC. This translates into CASSRLRTSGANEQFF.

The chain is built from TRBV7-9 and TRBJ2-3; a possible D gene is TRBD2 (6 bases). CDR1 SEHNR and CDR2 FQNEAQ come from the germline V gene (reference sequence). Trimming stripped 0 bases from V and 6 bases from J, with 16 bases between. This CDR3 has 16 residues. This chain's CDR3 is CASSLAGGLHSDTQYF. In DNA, the CDR3 is TGTGCCAGCAGCTTAGCGGGAGGCCTTCACTCCGATACGCAGTATTTT.

This clonotype was detected only a few times. The CDR3 here is CASSYSGTSGRLLFF. In DNA, the CDR3 is TGTGCCAGCAGTTACTCGGGGACTAGCGGGAGACTCCTGTTCTTC. This chain links TRBV6-2 or TRBV6-3 with TRBJ2-1; 14 bases fit TRBD2. Germline CDR1 reads MNHEY; CDR2 reads SVGEGT. CDR3 length: 15 amino acids. After removal of 0 bases from V and 15 bases from J, the junction contained 7 bases not matched to a gene.

The V and J genes are TRBV5-1 and TRBJ2-5; 9 bases fit TRBD1. The CDR3 covers 15 residues. Germline CDR1 and CDR2: SGHRS and YFSETQ. Unmatched junction bases numbered 9, after V lost 4 bases and J lost 5 bases. The CDR3 region is CASSRYRGQGETQYF. The CDR3 DNA sequence: TGCGCCAGCAGCCGCTACCGGGGACAGGGTGAGACCCAGTACTTC.

The chain employs TRBV20-1 and TRBJ2-2; D is ambiguous. CDR1 is DFQATT, CDR2 SNEGSKA, per germline (reference sequence). CDR3 length equals 13 residues. V shed 5 bases and J shed 6 bases, with 13 bases lying between them. CDR3: CSAPRELAGELFF. DNA for the CDR3: TGCAGTGCTCCCCGCGAGCTGGCCGGGGAGCTGTTTTTT.

This clonotype was recorded once. A much more abundant neighbour one base away suggests this may be a read error. V is TRBV28 and J is TRBJ2-7; D might be TRBD1 or TRBD2, each matching 5 bases. The CDR3 has 15 amino acids. Germline CDR1 MDHEN, CDR2 SYDVKM. The chain's CDR3 is CVSTERGDFSYEQYF. Here the CDR3 DNA reads TGTGTCAGCACCGAGAGGGGAGACTTTTCCTACGAGCAGTACTTC.

This clonotype was recorded many times. The V gene is TRBV28, the J gene TRBJ2-3; D unclear. CDR3 length: 15 amino acids. Germline loops: CDR1 MDHEN, CDR2 SYDVKM. The V gene lost 5 bases and the J gene lost 2 bases, with 14 bases spanning the gap. The CDR3 here is CASSPLGLDTDTQYF. In DNA form, the CDR3 reads TGTGCCAGCAGTCCTCTAGGTTTGGACACAGATACGCAGTATTTT.

This clonotype has a handful of counts. A read error is possible here, since a much larger clone lies one base away. The chain joins TRBV2 to TRBJ2-7; D remains ambiguous. Germline assignment: CDR1 SNHLY and CDR2 FYNNEI. This CDR3 comprises 14 residues. CDR3 bases: TGTGCCAGCAGTGTGTACGATTCTGCCTACGGGCAGTACTTC. Encoded protein: CASSVYDSAYGQYF.

On this clonotype itself: This may be a read error, as it is one base from a much larger clone. The chain carries TRBV28 and TRBJ1-3, with D hard to call. The CDR3 sequence is 11 residues long. V was trimmed by 5 bases and J by 15 bases, leaving 14 bases between them. Germline V lookup: CDR1 MDHEN, CDR2 SYDVKM. CDR3 protein: CASSTAAAEYF. The DNA for the CDR3 is TGTGCCAGCAGTACTGCTGCCGCGGAATATTTT.

Ten or more counts support this clonotype. The V and J genes are TRBV15 and TRBJ1-4; 7 positions agree with TRBD1. This CDR3 is built from 14 residues. Germline CDR1 reads LNHNV; CDR2 reads YYDKDF (reference sequence). V shed 6 bases, J shed 8 bases, and the junction held 9 bases outside the gene matches. The CDR3 sequence: CATRLGGGGEKLFF. The CDR3 DNA sequence: TGTGCCACCAGACTAGGGGGCGGAGGAGAAAAACTGTTTTTT.

This clonotype was counted at least ten times. V is TRBV7-2 and J is TRBJ2-7; 10 positions match TRBD2. The CDR3 contains 16 residues. Germline V gene data show CDR1 as SGHTA and CDR2 as FQGNSA. V shed 0 bases, J shed 3 bases, and the junction held 5 bases outside the gene matches. DNA for the CDR3: TGTGCCAGCAGCTTAGCGATGTCTAGCGGGGGCTACGAGCAGTACTTC. Protein: CASSLAMSSGGYEQYF. Based on the CDR3 plus reference TRBV7-2 and TRBJ2-7, the full variable domain is GAGVSQSPSNKVTEKGKDVELRCDPISGHTALYWYRQSLGQGLEFLIYFQGNSAPDKSGLPSDRFSAERTGGSVSTLTIQRTQQEDSAVYLCASSLAMSSGGYEQYFGPGTRLTVT.

The chain is built from TRBV3-1 and TRBJ2-1, with 9 bases aligning to TRBD2. Germline CDR1 LGHDT, CDR2 YNNKEL (reference sequence). J lost 3 bases, V lost 4 bases, and 13 bases had no gene match. The CDR3 covers 18 residues. The CDR3 DNA reads TGTGCCAGCAGCCGGGGAGGAGCGGGAGGTGGGGTCTACAATGAGCAGTTCTTC. It is translated as CASSRGGAGGGVYNEQFF.